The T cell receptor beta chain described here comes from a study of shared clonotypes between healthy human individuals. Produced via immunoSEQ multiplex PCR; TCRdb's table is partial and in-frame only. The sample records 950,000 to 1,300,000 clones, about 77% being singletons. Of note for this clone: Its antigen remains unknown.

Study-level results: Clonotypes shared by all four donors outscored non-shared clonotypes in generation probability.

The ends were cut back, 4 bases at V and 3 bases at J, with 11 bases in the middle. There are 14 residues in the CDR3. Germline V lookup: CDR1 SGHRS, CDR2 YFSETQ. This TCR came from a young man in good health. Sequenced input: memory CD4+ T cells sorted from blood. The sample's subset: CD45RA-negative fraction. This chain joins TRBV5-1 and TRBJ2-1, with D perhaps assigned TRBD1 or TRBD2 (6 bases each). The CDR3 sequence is CASSGGGLYNEQFF. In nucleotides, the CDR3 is TGCGCCAGCAGCGGAGGGGGGCTCTACAATGAGCAGTTCTTC.